This T cell receptor beta chain was sequenced for a study of neurological immune-mediated disorders. Study-level results: Private repertoires in all groups were suggested by the absence of shared CDR3 amino acid sequences among expanded clones across subjects. The most TCR clonal expansion was seen in HTLV-1-associated myelopathy, whereas the least was seen in multiple sclerosis, below the level in healthy controls.

A 10-nucleotide random UMI tagged transcripts in template-switch 5'RACE cDNA synthesis. TCRdb re-derived calls from the 5' RACE reads in MiXCR, one entry per CDR3 protein. Of more than 20,000 distinct CDR3 sequences listed, roughly 14% are singletons. The table lists this clonotype with many counts. Its cognate antigen is unknown. Unsorted libraries were derived from 2 million PBMCs stored at -80 C. Germline loops: CDR1 SGHTA, CDR2 FQGTGA. The CDR3 is made up of 13 amino acids. V was trimmed by 5 bases and J by 8 bases, leaving 13 bases between them. Sequenced input: PBMCs. The chain carries TRBV7-3 and TRBJ2-1; D may be TRBD2 (6 bases). The TCR comes from a female donor with HTLV-1-associated myelopathy (HAM/TSP). This CDR3 reads CASSNLGSDEQFF. CDR3 in DNA: TGTGCCAGCAGCAACCTCGGGAGCGATGAGCAGTTCTTC.